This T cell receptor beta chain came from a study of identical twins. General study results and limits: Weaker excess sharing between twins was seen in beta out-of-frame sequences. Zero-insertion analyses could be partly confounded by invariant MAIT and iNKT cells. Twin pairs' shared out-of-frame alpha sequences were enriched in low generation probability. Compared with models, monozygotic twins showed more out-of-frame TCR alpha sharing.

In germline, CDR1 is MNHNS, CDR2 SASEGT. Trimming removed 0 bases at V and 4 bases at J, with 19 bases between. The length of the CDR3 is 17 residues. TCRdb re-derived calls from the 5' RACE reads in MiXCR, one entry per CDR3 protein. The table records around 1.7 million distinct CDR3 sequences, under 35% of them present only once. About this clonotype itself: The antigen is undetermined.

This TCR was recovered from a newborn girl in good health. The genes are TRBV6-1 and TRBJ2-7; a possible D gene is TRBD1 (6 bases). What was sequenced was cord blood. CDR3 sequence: CASSEAPQTGLSYEQYF. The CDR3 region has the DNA TGTGCCAGCAGTGAAGCGCCCCAGACAGGCCTCTCGTACGAGCAGTACTTC.